This T cell receptor beta chain was profiled in a study of CD4+ T cells in melanoma. Whole-study results and caveats: A reported correlation linked neoantigen-specific CD4+ T cells to CD8+, macrophage and B cell function.

CDR1 is MNHEY and CDR2 is SMNVEV in the germline V gene (reference sequence). This CDR3 has 13 residues. The V and J ends lost 2 bases and 9 bases respectively, with 8 bases between them. Concerning this clone: Its matching antigen is unknown.

Clones were read by immunoSEQ multiplex PCR, and TCRdb kept only the in-frame ones, dropping some. The data hold 4,900 or so clones, with approximately 64% observed a single time. This clonotype originated in a human donor with melanoma. Material: cells from a culture (not recorded whether cultured in vitro). The rearrangement links TRBV27 to TRBJ1-6, with D tentatively TRBD1 (5 bases). The CDR3 sequence is CASSLGTFSPLHF. The CDR3 bases are TGTGCCAGCAGTTTAGGGACCTTTTCACCCCTCCACTTT.